Presented here are 22 T cell receptor beta chains from one specimen sequenced in a study of T-cell memory formation after mild COVID-19. TCRdb re-analysed the 5' RACE reads in MiXCR, keeping a single row per CDR3 protein. Of around 36,000 distinct CDR3 sequences detected, approximately 10% appear once; the ten largest clones hold roughly 29%. Source material: PBMCs or a T cell subset sorted from them (not recorded which). Source of these receptors: a man aged 18 to 30 who had mild COVID-19 (a few samples of this study predate the infection). Cell type and time point are not known.

The sample holds many counts of this clonotype. The J gene is TRBJ1-6, the V gene TRBV10-3; no clear D. The CDR3 length is 14 residues. Germline V lookup: CDR1 ENHRY, CDR2 SYGVKD. The ends were cut back, 10 bases at V and 9 bases at J, with 19 bases in the middle. The DNA of the CDR3 is TGTGCCACGTCTGAGGTCAGAGCCGGTTCACCCCTCCACTTT. Protein product: CATSEVRAGSPLHF.

This chain joins TRBV6-2 or TRBV6-3 and TRBJ2-7; TRBD2 is a possible D gene (5 bases). The CDR3 runs to 14 residues. CDR1 is MNHEY, CDR2 SVGEGT, per germline. Trimming took 3 bases from V and 6 from J, leaving 15 bases between them. The CDR3, as DNA: TGTGCCAGCAGTTATACCACGGTTCGGGGCGAGCAGTACTTC. Amino acid sequence: CASSYTTVRGEQYF.

This clonotype has just a few counts. The CDR3 here is CASSARRGGQETQYF. The CDR3 DNA is TGTGCCAGCAGTGCGCGTCGGGGGGGGCAAGAGACCCAGTACTTC. This rearrangement joins TRBV7-2 to TRBJ2-5, with TRBD2 matching over 8 bases. V gave up 6 bases and J gave up 2 bases; unmatched junction bases: 8. The CDR3 contains 15 residues. CDR1 SGHTA and CDR2 FQGNSA come from the germline V gene. Together with reference TRBV7-2 and TRBJ2-5, the CDR3 gives the full variable domain: GAGVSQSPSNKVTEKGKDVELRCDPISGHTALYWYRQSLGQGLEFLIYFQGNSAPDKSGLPSDRFSAERTGGSVSTLTIQRTQQEDSAVYLCASSARRGGQETQYFGPGTRLLVL.

This clonotype was seen ten or more times. V is TRBV7-6 and J is TRBJ2-1, with TRBD1 matching 9 bases. CDR3 size: 15 residues. Per germline, CDR1 SGHVS and CDR2 FNYEAQ. Losses at the gene ends were 4 bases for V and 3 bases for J; bases not matched to a gene: 4. The DNA of the CDR3 is TGTGCCAGCAGCTCGACAGGGGGATTCTACAATGAGCAGTTCTTC. Its protein is CASSSTGGFYNEQFF.

V usage is TRBV12-3 or TRBV12-4 and J usage is TRBJ2-7, with D possibly matching TRBD1 (5 bases). V was shortened by 6 bases and J by 2 bases, with 8 bases between the two germline ends. This CDR3 comprises 12 residues. CDR3 sequence (DNA): TGTGCCAGCAGCGACAGACCCTACGAGCAGTACTTC. Translated, it gives CASSDRPYEQYF.

This clonotype was observed many times. This chain connects TRBV24-1 to TRBJ1-2, with 11 bases aligning to TRBD1. CDR1 is KGHDR and CDR2 is SFDVKD in the germline V gene. V lost 3 bases to trimming and J lost 8 bases; unmatched junction nucleotides: 13. The CDR3 loop spans 17 amino acids. Written as DNA, the CDR3 is TGTGCCACCAGTGATCGGACAGGGGGCCCGATACTAGGAGGCTACACCTTC. Translating gives CATSDRTGGPILGGYTF.

The chain combines TRBV27 with TRBJ2-4; TRBD1 agrees at 7 bases. Per germline, CDR1 MNHEY and CDR2 SMNVEV (reference sequence). The CDR3 has 14 amino acids. J gave up 7 bases and V 5 bases, and 8 bases lay outside the gene matches. Written as DNA, the CDR3 is TGTGCCAGCAGTCCGACAGGGATATATAACATTCAGTACTTC. This codes for CASSPTGIYNIQYF.

This clonotype was picked up a small number of times. The chain links TRBV2 to TRBJ2-5; tentative D call: TRBD2 (5 bases). Trimming left V 6 bases short and J 4 bases short, with 9 bases between. Germline V gives CDR1 SNHLY, CDR2 FYNNEI. The CDR3 totals 12 residues. The CDR3 spells CASRREGETQYF. CDR3 nucleotides: TGTGCCAGCAGGAGAGAGGGAGAGACCCAGTACTTC.

With respect to this clonotype: Since a much larger clone is just one base distant, this may be a read error. The chain has TRBV2 and TRBJ2-1, with D uncertain. Trimming took off 6 bases at V and 10 bases at J, with 7 bases between the two ends. Germline CDR1 SNHLY, CDR2 FYNNEI. This CDR3 contains 10 residues. CDR3 in amino acids: CASRFGEQFF. The CDR3 coding sequence is TGTGCCAGCAGATTTGGGGAGCAGTTCTTC.

This clonotype occurred many times. V is TRBV5-1 and J is TRBJ2-6; 8 nucleotides agree with TRBD1. This CDR3 region has 17 residues. Trimming removed 4 bases from V and 1 base from J; junction bases left unmatched: 7. Germline V CDR1 and CDR2: SGHRS, YFSETQ. DNA for the CDR3: TGCGCCAGCAGCGGACAGGGACCAGCTTCTGGGGCCAACGTCCTGACTTTC. Translated, it gives CASSGQGPASGANVLTF.

This clonotype was detected many times. The rearrangement links TRBV6-2 or TRBV6-3 to TRBJ2-1, with D possibly TRBD1 on 6 matching bases. V shed 7 bases and J shed 0 bases, with 22 bases lying between them. This CDR3 is 18 amino acids long. Germline V gene data show CDR1 as MNHEY and CDR2 as SVGEGT. CDR3 DNA: TGTGCCAGCACTCCATATAACCGGGACATGAGCTCCTACAATGAGCAGTTCTTC. The encoded protein is CASTPYNRDMSSYNEQFF.

This clonotype appeared a few times. The CDR3 DNA reads TGTGCCAGCAGTTCCGGACAGGGGAACACTGAAGCTTTCTTT. Its translation: CASSSGQGNTEAFF. The genes are TRBV12-3 or TRBV12-4 and TRBJ1-1; 8 nucleotides agree with TRBD1. CDR3 length: 14 residues. The V segment lost 4 bases and the J segment 1 base; nucleotides outside the gene matches: 2.

This clonotype was observed many times. This chain connects TRBV4-3 to TRBJ2-3, with 10 bases aligning to TRBD1. After removal of 0 bases from V and 10 bases from J, the junction contained 22 bases not matched to a gene. This CDR3 is built from 20 residues. The germline CDR1 and CDR2 sequences are LGHNA and YSLEER. CDR3 region: CASSQDLKNPGQGTQWAQYF. The CDR3 region has the DNA TGCGCCAGCAGCCAAGACCTCAAGAACCCGGGACAGGGGACCCAATGGGCGCAGTATTTT.

This clonotype was seen ten or more times. This chain uses TRBV27 with TRBJ2-3, with unresolved D. The ends were cut back, 6 bases at V and 0 bases at J, with 10 bases in the middle. The germline V gene has CDR1 MNHEY and CDR2 SMNVEV (reference sequence). The CDR3 covers 14 residues. In DNA, the CDR3 is TGTGCCAGCAGGCTAAGCGTAAGCACAGATACGCAGTATTTT. This gives the protein CASRLSVSTDTQYF.

This clonotype appeared many times. In DNA, the CDR3 is TGCGCCAGCAGCTTGGGACCTGGACAGGGCTACGAGCAGTACTTC. Its translation is CASSLGPGQGYEQYF. The genes are TRBV5-1 and TRBJ2-7; 8 bases match TRBD1. CDR3 size: 15 residues. Trimming took 0 bases from V and 3 from J; bases not matched to a gene: 5. Germline CDR1 reads SGHRS; CDR2 reads YFSETQ.

In this sample, this clonotype turned up many times. V gene TRBV24-1 combines with J gene TRBJ1-1; D is possibly TRBD1 (6 bases). The V end was cut by 6 bases, the J end by 5 bases, with 6 bases between. From germline, CDR1 is KGHDR and CDR2 SFDVKD. CDR3 length: 11 residues. The chain's CDR3 is CATSQGTEAFF. The DNA for the CDR3 is TGTGCCACCAGTCAGGGGACTGAAGCTTTCTTT.

The V gene is TRBV12-3 or TRBV12-4, the J gene TRBJ2-1, with D perhaps matching TRBD1 or TRBD2 (5 bases each). The CDR3 loop spans 13 amino acids. The V and J ends lost 6 bases and 6 bases respectively, with 12 bases between them. CDR3: CASRPGRRNEQFF. CDR3 nucleotides: TGTGCCAGCAGACCGGGACGTCGCAATGAGCAGTTCTTC.

This clonotype turned up a few times. The CDR3 spells CASSRSGASRDTQYF. The CDR3 DNA reads as TGTGCCAGCTCAAGGAGCGGGGCTTCCAGAGATACGCAGTATTTT. The chain is built from TRBV18 and TRBJ2-3, with 7 bases that match TRBD2. This CDR3 has 15 amino acids. V gave up 5 bases and J gave up 5 bases; unmatched junction bases: 10. Germline CDR1 reads KGHSH; CDR2 reads LQKENI. The whole variable domain, filled in from reference TRBV18 and TRBJ2-3, reads NAGVMQNPRHLVRRRGQEARLRCSPMKGHSHVYWYRQLPEEGLKFMVYLQKENIIDESGMPKERFSAEFPKEGPSILRIQQVVRGDSAAYFCASSRSGASRDTQYFGPGTRLTVL.

This clonotype occurred many times. The rearrangement links TRBV7-2 to TRBJ2-6; D is ambiguous. V lost 2 bases, J lost 0 bases, and 8 bases lay in between. In germline, CDR1 is SGHTA, CDR2 FQGNSA. This CDR3 region has 16 residues. This chain's CDR3 is CASSLNPYSGANVLTF. CDR3 bases: TGTGCCAGCAGCTTAAATCCCTACTCTGGGGCCAACGTCCTGACTTTC.

At least ten counts were recorded for this clonotype. The genes are TRBV2 and TRBJ2-5; 15 nucleotides agree with TRBD2. Unmatched junction bases numbered 3, after V lost 4 bases and J lost 6 bases. The CDR3 is 15 amino acids. Germline V gene lookup returns CDR1 SNHLY and CDR2 FYNNEI. In DNA, the CDR3 is TGTGCCAGCAGTGGGGGACTAGCGGGGGGACAGACCCAGTACTTC. Translated: CASSGGLAGGQTQYF. The full variable domain, completed using reference TRBV2 and TRBJ2-5, is EPEVTQTPSHQVTQMGQEVILRCVPISNHLYFYWYRQILGQKVEFLVSFYNNEISEKSEIFDDQFSVERPDGSNFTLKIRSTKLEDSAMYFCASSGGLAGGQTQYFGPGTRLLVL.

This clonotype appeared many times. The rearrangement joins TRBV6-6 to TRBJ2-3; D not certain. This CDR3 is 12 amino acids long. V was cut by 5 bases and J by 5 bases, with 8 bases left in between. Germline V lookup: CDR1 MNHNY, CDR2 SVGAGI (reference sequence). CDR3 sequence reads: CASSPIEDTQYF. CDR3 bases: TGTGCCAGCAGTCCAATCGAAGATACGCAGTATTTT.

The V call is TRBV25-1, the J call TRBJ1-2; TRBD1 matches at 9 bases. The CDR3 has 13 residues. Germline values: CDR1 MGHDK, CDR2 SYGVNS. The V segment lost 6 bases and the J segment 8 bases; nucleotides outside the gene matches: 7. The CDR3 spells CASSRRDREGYTF. The CDR3 DNA reads as TGTGCCAGCAGCAGACGGGACAGGGAGGGCTACACCTTC.